These 32 T cell receptor beta chains came from one sample sequenced in a study of T cell changes during pregnancy in multiple sclerosis. Profiled with immunoSEQ multiplex PCR; TCRdb holds only in-frame clones, not every one. The sample lists about 16,000 clones; 95% to 96% were seen once. The sample consisted of peripheral blood, taken in the third trimester of pregnancy. Receptors originate from a female donor with multiple sclerosis, enrolled in a pregnancy study.

The rearrangement joins TRBV14 to TRBJ2-7; maybe TRBD2 (5 bases). The V end was cut by 3 bases, the J end by 7 bases, with 22 bases between. The CDR3 sequence is 16 residues long. Germline V gene sequence: CDR1 SGHDN, CDR2 FVKESK. CDR3: CASSHTLGAPVLEQYF. The CDR3 DNA reads as TGTGCCAGCAGCCACACCCTGGGAGCACCCGTGCTAGAGCAGTACTTC.

The chain combines TRBV2 with TRBJ1-6, with 7 bases that match TRBD1. There are 15 residues in the CDR3. The V gene end was trimmed by 6 bases and the J gene end by 6 bases; junction bases not matched to a gene: 8. Germline CDR1 reads SNHLY; CDR2 reads FYNNEI. CDR3 sequence (DNA): TGTGCCAGCAGCAGCACGACAGGGCGTAATTCACCCCTCCACTTT. The encoded protein is CASSSTTGRNSPLHF.

J is TRBJ2-1 and V is TRBV11-2, with 9 positions matching TRBD1. Germline CDR1 reads SGHAT; CDR2 reads FQNNGV. V dropped 5 bases and J dropped 6; count of bases not matched to a gene: 5. CDR3 length equals 14 residues. Here the CDR3 DNA reads TGTGCCAGCAGCATAGTGACAGGGGGCAATGAGCAGTTCTTC. It codes for CASSIVTGGNEQFF.

V usage is TRBV28 and J usage is TRBJ1-5; no clear D gene. Germline V gene lookup returns CDR1 MDHEN and CDR2 SYDVKM. Trimming cost V 7 bases and J 4 bases, with 14 bases left between them. CDR3 length equals 14 residues. CDR3 protein: CASILGGGNQPQHF. DNA of the CDR3: TGTGCCAGCATCCTCGGAGGAGGGAATCAGCCCCAGCATTTT.

CDR3 DNA: TGTGCCAGCCTGCCGTCAGACAGGGGGAACACCGGGGAGCTGTTTTTT. It encodes CASLPSDRGNTGELFF. The chain employs TRBV18 and TRBJ2-2, with 8 bases aligning to TRBD1. Germline CDR1 reads KGHSH; CDR2 reads LQKENI. V shed 8 bases, J shed 1 base, and the junction held 9 bases outside the gene matches. CDR3 size: 16 residues.

V and J are TRBV5-1 and TRBJ2-1; 7 bases line up with TRBD2. Losses at the gene ends were 0 bases for V and 6 bases for J; bases not matched to a gene: 3. The CDR3 contains 14 residues. Per the germline V gene, CDR1 is SGHRS and CDR2 is YFSETQ. The CDR3 coding sequence is TGCGCCAGCAGCTTGGCCCGGACTAGCAATGAGCAGTTCTTC. Its translation: CASSLARTSNEQFF.

This clone has only one observation. The chain uses TRBV14 and TRBJ2-7; 7 nucleotides line up with TRBD1. Germline V gene data show CDR1 as SGHDN and CDR2 as FVKESK. V lost 3 bases and J lost 2; bases outside the gene matches: 10. The CDR3 is 16 residues long. The chain's CDR3 is CASSHRLDRAAYEQYF. The CDR3 bases are TGTGCCAGCAGCCACCGTCTCGACAGGGCTGCCTACGAGCAGTACTTC.

The chain is built from TRBV25-1 and TRBJ2-7; a weak D match, TRBD1 (7 bases). The CDR3 loop spans 13 amino acids. Germline V gene lookup returns CDR1 MGHDK and CDR2 SYGVNS. Between the trimmed V and J ends, which lost 8 bases and 4 bases, there was a span of 15 bases. The CDR3 DNA reads TGTGCCAGCCTCTCGGCAGGGGGGTACGAGCAGTACTTC. It specifies CASLSAGGYEQYF.

CDR3 protein: CATSSKRGRTEAFF. CDR3 nucleotides: TGTGCCACCAGCAGTAAACGGGGGAGGACTGAAGCTTTCTTT. The rearrangement links TRBV15 to TRBJ1-1; weak D call: TRBD1 (5 bases). The ends were cut back, 3 bases at V and 5 bases at J, with 13 bases in the middle. The CDR3 has 14 residues. CDR1 is LNHNV, CDR2 YYDKDF, per germline (reference sequence).

This chain connects TRBV7-9 to TRBJ2-1; the match to TRBD2 covers 11 bases. CDR1 SEHNR and CDR2 FQNEAQ come from the germline V gene (reference sequence). This CDR3 is built from 16 residues. Trimming removed 4 bases from V and 3 bases from J; junction bases left unmatched: 5. The chain's CDR3 is CASSSTSGKDYNEQFF. CDR3 nucleotide sequence: TGTGCCAGCAGCTCGACTAGCGGGAAAGACTACAATGAGCAGTTCTTC.

This chain uses TRBV1 with TRBJ1-3; the tabulated D call, TRBD1, remains unverified against the DNA. TRBV1 is listed as a pseudogene. The CDR3 is made up of 21 amino acids. CDR3 loop: CTSSQDLNRHKALRTGNTIYF. CDR3 nucleotide sequence: TGCACCAGCAGCCAAGATCTTAATAGACATAAGGCTTTAAGAACTGGAAACACCATATATTTT.

The chain recombines TRBV6-1 with TRBJ1-3, with D perhaps matching TRBD1 (6 bases). V gave up 8 bases and J gave up 2 bases, with 13 bases separating them. The germline CDR1 and CDR2 sequences are MNHNS and SASEGT. The length of the CDR3 is 14 residues. CDR3 amino acids: CASAAGDAGNTIYF. The CDR3 DNA reads as TGTGCCAGCGCCGCAGGGGACGCTGGAAACACCATATATTTT.

V usage is TRBV18 and J usage is TRBJ1-1; tentatively, D is TRBD1 (5 bases). V lost 3 bases and J lost 6, with 17 bases in between. CDR3 size: 15 residues. In germline, CDR1 is KGHSH, CDR2 LQKENI. CDR3 residues: CASSPDRQLGAEAFF. The CDR3 nucleotides read TGTGCCAGCTCACCGGATAGACAGCTTGGCGCTGAAGCTTTCTTT.

The rearrangement uses TRBV7-2 and TRBJ1-1; D unresolved. CDR1 and CDR2 (germline): SGHTA, FQGNSA. This CDR3 spans 14 amino acids. The V gene lost 5 bases and the J gene lost 1 base, with 11 bases spanning the gap. CDR3: CASSRVPANTEAFF. The DNA of the CDR3 is TGTGCCAGCAGCCGGGTCCCGGCGAACACTGAAGCTTTCTTT. Full variable domain (outside the CDR3, taken from reference TRBV7-2 and TRBJ1-1): GAGVSQSPSNKVTEKGKDVELRCDPISGHTALYWYRQSLGQGLEFLIYFQGNSAPDKSGLPSDRFSAERTGGSVSTLTIQRTQQEDSAVYLCASSRVPANTEAFFGQGTRLTVV.

The rearrangement links TRBV19 to TRBJ2-2; D perhaps matches TRBD2 (5 bases). The germline CDR1 and CDR2 sequences are LNHDA and SQIVND (reference sequence). The CDR3 loop spans 15 amino acids. Deletions cut 7 bases from V and 7 bases from J, with 19 bases between. The CDR3 is CASTLRAGWNGELFF. The CDR3 DNA is TGTGCCAGTACTTTGAGGGCTGGTTGGAACGGGGAGCTGTTTTTT.

The chain carries TRBV18 and TRBJ2-1; D is possibly TRBD1 (6 bases). The germline V and J ends were trimmed by 3 bases and 7 bases, with 13 bases remaining between them. Germline loops: CDR1 KGHSH, CDR2 LQKENI. The CDR3 contains 14 residues. The CDR3 coding sequence is TGTGCCAGCTCACCCCAAACAGGGTTGAATGAGCAGTTCTTC. Encoded protein: CASSPQTGLNEQFF.

This CDR3 reads CASSFGTGDQPQHF. The CDR3 coding sequence is TGTGCCAGCAGCTTCGGGACAGGGGATCAGCCCCAGCATTTT. J is TRBJ1-5 and V is TRBV5-5; TRBD1 agrees at 10 bases. Trimming took 2 bases from V and 5 from J; bases not matched to a gene: 1. Germline V gene lookup returns CDR1 SGHKS and CDR2 YYEKEE (reference sequence). This CDR3 region has 14 residues.

V gene TRBV29-1 combines with J gene TRBJ1-2; 8 bases align to TRBD1. Germline-derived CDR1 and CDR2 are SQVTM and ANQGSEA. The CDR3 extends over 12 amino acids. V dropped 3 bases and J dropped 5; count of bases not matched to a gene: 2. This chain's CDR3 is CSVEDRAYGYTF. CDR3 sequence (DNA): TGCAGCGTTGAGGACAGGGCGTATGGCTACACCTTC. The entire variable domain, with the rest obtained from reference TRBV29-1 and TRBJ1-2, is as follows: SAVISQKPSRDICQRGTSLTIQCQVDSQVTMMFWYRQQPGQSLTLIATANQGSEATYESGFVIDKFPISRPNLTFSTLTVSNMSPEDSSIYLCSVEDRAYGYTFGSGTRLTVV.

The rearrangement uses TRBV7-2 and TRBJ1-2; D unclear. Germline CDR1 and CDR2: SGHTA and FQGNSA. This CDR3 is built from 13 residues. Trimming removed 5 bases from V and 5 bases from J, with 12 bases in between. The CDR3 DNA is TGTGCCAGCAGCCCCCATCGGGGATATGGCTACACCTTC. It yields the protein CASSPHRGYGYTF.

The genes are TRBV9 and TRBJ2-3; 7 bases are a match to TRBD1. Germline CDR1 is SGDLS and CDR2 is YYNGEE. V lost 0 bases and J lost 0; bases outside the gene matches: 13. This CDR3 contains 19 residues. The CDR3 bases are TGTGCCAGCAGCGTAGAGGACGGAGAGGGGGCCCTTAGCACAGATACGCAGTATTTT. Translation: CASSVEDGEGALSTDTQYF.

The chain is built from TRBV7-9 and TRBJ1-4; 7 bases agree with TRBD1. Germline-derived CDR1 and CDR2 are SEHNR and FQNEAQ (reference sequence). J gave up 3 bases and V 1 base, and 5 bases lay outside the gene matches. This CDR3 spans 16 amino acids. CDR3 bases: TGTGCCAGCAGCTTAGAGAGCAGGGGGGCTAATGAAAAACTGTTTTTT. Translation gives CASSLESRGANEKLFF.

The rearrangement joins TRBV9 to TRBJ1-5; 10 nucleotides line up with TRBD1. V lost 2 bases to trimming and J lost 6 bases; unmatched junction nucleotides: 5. Germline values: CDR1 SGDLS, CDR2 YYNGEE. CDR3 length: 15 residues. The CDR3 coding sequence is TGTGCCAGCAGCGTGGGGACAGGGGAAAGTCAGCCCCAGCATTTT. Amino acids: CASSVGTGESQPQHF.

This chain links TRBV2 with TRBJ1-2, with 12 bases that match TRBD1. The V segment lost 6 bases and the J segment 8 bases; nucleotides outside the gene matches: 7. The CDR3 runs 14 residues. Germline lookup yields CDR1 SNHLY and CDR2 FYNNEI. CDR3 DNA sequence: TGTGCCAGCAGAGCGGGACAGGGGGCTGAGGGCTACACCTTC. This sequence encodes CASRAGQGAEGYTF.

Only a few counts were recorded for this clone. The chain combines TRBV7-9 with TRBJ1-1; D not certain. The CDR3 extends over 13 amino acids. CDR1 and CDR2 (germline): SEHNR, FQNEAQ (reference sequence). V was cut by 1 base and J by 6 bases, with 9 bases left in between. As DNA, the CDR3 is TGTGCCAGCAGCTTAGGGCAGGTTCCTGAAGCTTTCTTT. This sequence encodes CASSLGQVPEAFF.

V and J are TRBV19 and TRBJ1-4; TRBD1 is a possible D gene (6 bases). The CDR3 sequence is 13 residues long. Trimming pared 5 bases from V and 5 bases from J, leaving 9 bases between. Germline CDR1 and CDR2: LNHDA and SQIVND (reference sequence). The CDR3 sequence is CASSDQGNEKLFF. Here the CDR3 DNA reads TGTGCCAGTAGTGACCAGGGGAATGAAAAACTGTTTTTT.

The chain employs TRBV7-6 and TRBJ2-7, with 9 positions matching TRBD2. V was pared by 6 bases and J by 2 bases, with 8 bases of the junction left unmatched. Germline CDR1 is SGHVS and CDR2 is FNYEAQ. This CDR3 spans 15 amino acids. This CDR3 is CASSRQQREAYEQYF. Here the CDR3 DNA reads TGTGCCAGCAGTCGACAACAGCGGGAGGCCTACGAGCAGTACTTC.

This rearrangement joins TRBV7-2 to TRBJ2-5, with 10 bases identical to TRBD2. CDR1 SGHTA and CDR2 FQGNSA come from the germline V gene. With 5 bases clipped from V and 4 bases from J, the junction kept 13 bases outside the gene matches. This CDR3 contains 17 residues. Here the CDR3 DNA reads TGTGCCAGCAGCAACCCCCTGGCTAGCGGGAGTATAGAGACCCAGTACTTC. This codes for CASSNPLASGSIETQYF. The variable domain in full, completed from reference TRBV7-2 and TRBJ2-5, reads GAGVSQSPSNKVTEKGKDVELRCDPISGHTALYWYRQSLGQGLEFLIYFQGNSAPDKSGLPSDRFSAERTGGSVSTLTIQRTQQEDSAVYLCASSNPLASGSIETQYFGPGTRLLVL.

The chain employs TRBV4-2 and TRBJ2-3, with TRBD2 matching 13 bases. Unmatched junction bases numbered 3, after V lost 0 bases and J lost 0 bases. Germline V lookup: CDR1 LGHNA, CDR2 YNFKEQ. The CDR3 is 18 residues long. The CDR3 reads CASSQEGTSGMSTDTQYF. The DNA of the CDR3 is TGTGCCAGCAGCCAAGAGGGGACTAGCGGGATGAGCACAGATACGCAGTATTTT.

In its sample, this clone was seen a few times. V gene TRBV6-5 combines with J gene TRBJ2-5, with a weak D call TRBD1 (6 bases). This CDR3 is 14 amino acids long. V was trimmed by 5 bases and J by 1 base, leaving 11 bases between them. From germline, CDR1 is MNHEY and CDR2 SVGAGI. CDR3 sequence reads: CASSGGWGQETQYF. In nucleotides, the CDR3 is TGTGCCAGCAGTGGGGGCTGGGGCCAAGAGACCCAGTACTTC.

V gene TRBV7-9 combines with J gene TRBJ2-2; TRBD1 is a possible D gene (6 bases). Looked up from germline, CDR1 is SEHNR and CDR2 is FQNEAQ (reference sequence). This CDR3 comprises 17 residues. V was pared by 5 bases and J by 3 bases, with 19 bases between. The CDR3 nucleotides are TGTGCCAGCAGCCCAACTCCCACAGGGTATGACACCGGGGAGCTGTTTTTT. Translated, it gives CASSPTPTGYDTGELFF.

This sequence joins TRBV2 and TRBJ2-7, with D possibly TRBD1 on 5 matching bases. Between the trimmed V and J ends, which lost 5 bases and 2 bases, there was a span of 19 bases. Germline CDR1 SNHLY, CDR2 FYNNEI. There are 16 residues in the CDR3. CDR3 loop: CASSPGRRGFPYEQYF. CDR3 sequence (DNA): TGTGCCAGCAGTCCCGGACGTAGGGGATTTCCCTACGAGCAGTACTTC.

The genes are TRBV19 and TRBJ1-1; no clear D gene. Germline CDR1 is LNHDA and CDR2 is SQIVND (reference sequence). V lost 1 base and J lost 1, with 10 bases in between. The CDR3 is 15 amino acids. The DNA for the CDR3 is TGTGCCAGTAGTATAGGGGCAGAATGGAACACTGAAGCTTTCTTT. Translation: CASSIGAEWNTEAFF.